These 8 T cell receptor beta chains came from one sample sequenced in a study of Ad26.COV2.S vaccination and SARS-CoV-2 variants. As for treatment: some 19 received Ad26.COV2.S at low or high dose, single or two shots; roughly five received placebo; per-sample allocation not given. The samples were gathered on day 63 after the first injection of vaccine or placebo. Produced via immunoSEQ multiplex PCR; TCRdb's table is partial and in-frame only. The data contain some 320,000 clones, 86% of them seen just once; the ten biggest clones take up roughly 2.1%. The sample consisted of peripheral blood, taken in a trial of Ad26.COV2.S vaccine versus placebo. The receptors stem from a person between 18 and 65 years old who received the Ad26.COV2.S COVID-19 vaccine or a placebo.

The V and J genes are TRBV7-9 and TRBJ1-6; possible D gene TRBD1, 5 bases. In germline, CDR1 is SEHNR, CDR2 FQNEAQ (reference sequence). V lost 5 bases and J 11 bases, leaving 16 bases between the germline ends. The CDR3 spans 14 residues. For the CDR3, the DNA is TGTGCCAGCAGCGGCCTCGTGGACATGGCACCCCTCCACTTT. This encodes CASSGLVDMAPLHF.

The gene calls are TRBV3-1 (or the pseudogene TRBV3-2) and TRBJ1-1; D might be TRBD1 (6 bases). The CDR3 totals 13 residues. Germline assignment: CDR1 LGHDT and CDR2 YNNKEL (reference sequence). V was clipped by 6 bases and J by 4 bases, with 12 bases between them. The DNA for the CDR3 is TGTGCCAGCAGTCAGGGGACTAGCACTGAAGCTTTCTTT. Its translation: CASSQGTSTEAFF.

This clone has a handful of counts. The CDR3 reads CASSLAQPNQPQHF. The CDR3 DNA is TGTGCCAGCAGCTTAGCCCAGCCCAATCAGCCCCAGCATTTT. The chain carries TRBV7-9 and TRBJ1-5; D ambiguous. Germline V gene sequence: CDR1 SEHNR, CDR2 FQNEAQ (reference sequence). The CDR3 has 14 amino acids. Trimming stripped 0 bases from V and 3 bases from J, with 6 bases between.

The chain has TRBV19 and TRBJ2-2; D may be TRBD1 or TRBD2 (5 bases each). The ends were cut back, 3 bases at V and 4 bases at J, with 15 bases in the middle. CDR1 and CDR2 (germline): LNHDA, SQIVND (reference sequence). There are 16 residues in the CDR3. The CDR3 DNA is TGTGCCAGTAGTATCGCCGGGACGAGGGGCACCGGGGAGCTGTTTTTT. It is translated as CASSIAGTRGTGELFF. Drawing the rest from reference TRBV19 and TRBJ2-2, the complete variable domain is DGGITQSPKYLFRKEGQNVTLSCEQNLNHDAMYWYRQDPGQGLRLIYYSQIVNDFQKGDIAEGYSVSREKKESFPLTVTSAQKNPTAFYLCASSIAGTRGTGELFFGEGSRLTVL.

V usage is TRBV6-5 and J usage is TRBJ1-2; D gene unclear. Trimming removed 2 bases from V and 0 bases from J, with 7 bases in between. The germline CDR1 and CDR2 sequences are MNHEY and SVGAGI. This CDR3 has 14 amino acids. Here the CDR3 reads CASSYGAPNYGYTF. In DNA form, the CDR3 reads TGTGCCAGCAGTTACGGTGCACCTAACTATGGCTACACCTTC.

The J gene is TRBJ1-1, the V gene TRBV11-1, with a tentative D call TRBD1 (6 bases). Trimming shortened V by 3 bases and J by 3 bases, and 14 bases separated the two germline ends. From germline, CDR1 is SGHAT and CDR2 FQDESV (reference sequence). The CDR3 is made up of 15 amino acids. In nucleotides, the CDR3 is TGTGCCAGCAGCTTGATGGGGGCGATGGACACTGAAGCTTTCTTT. Its translation: CASSLMGAMDTEAFF.

The chain couples TRBV6-4 to TRBJ1-1, with unresolved D. The CDR3 length is 18 residues. Trimming cost V 0 bases and J 4 bases, with 21 bases left between them. Germline V gene sequence: CDR1 MRHNA, CDR2 SNTAGT. Here the CDR3 DNA reads TGTGCCAGCAGTGACTCTAATAGTCCCTTGGTCCTGGGCACTGAAGCTTTCTTT. Translating gives CASSDSNSPLVLGTEAFF.

The chain uses TRBV6-1 and TRBJ1-5; D remains unclear. CDR1 and CDR2 (germline): MNHNS, SASEGT. Between the trimmed V and J ends, which lost 4 bases and 2 bases, there was a span of 15 bases. The CDR3 is made up of 16 amino acids. CDR3 protein: CASSAIFSRGNQPQHF. The CDR3 DNA sequence: TGTGCCAGCAGTGCAATCTTTAGTCGGGGCAATCAGCCCCAGCATTTT.